These 21 T cell receptor beta chains were sequenced from one sample in a study of T cells in Graves' hyperthyroidism and ophthalmopathy. TCR beta CDR3 sequences were amplified from RNA transcripts. During a first-round RT-PCR of the TCR CDR3, the HTBI primer set was used. TCRdb passed the multiplex PCR reads through MiXCR, listing each CDR3 protein once. The data hold fewer than 900,000 distinct CDR3 sequences, with around 17% observed a single time. Sequencing input: blood. All receptors come from a man between 18 and 35 years old with Graves' hyperthyroidism.

This clonotype has a handful of counts. The chain links TRBV27 to TRBJ1-2; 8 nucleotides line up with TRBD1. The CDR3 extends over 15 amino acids. Per germline, CDR1 MNHEY and CDR2 SMNVEV (reference sequence). Unmatched junction bases numbered 10, after V lost 6 bases and J lost 4 bases. Here the CDR3 DNA reads TGTGCCAGCAGCCTATCTTCCACAGGGGGCTATGGCTACACCTTC. Encoded protein: CASSLSSTGGYGYTF.

This clonotype was seen ten or more times. The rearrangement uses TRBV28 and TRBJ1-5, with a tentative D call TRBD1 (6 bases). CDR3 length equals 16 residues. Between the trimmed V and J ends, which lost 2 bases and 6 bases, there was a span of 17 bases. Germline V gene sequence: CDR1 MDHEN, CDR2 SYDVKM. CDR3 nucleotides: TGTGCCAGCAGTTTACACACAGGTGAGGGGGGTCAGCCCCAGCATTTT. Protein: CASSLHTGEGGQPQHF.

This clonotype has a handful of counts. This rearrangement joins TRBV28 to TRBJ2-7; unclear D gene. Germline V gives CDR1 MDHEN, CDR2 SYDVKM. The CDR3 covers 13 residues. V was shortened by 7 bases and J by 3 bases, with 13 bases between the two germline ends. The CDR3 nucleotides read TGTGCCAGCACCCCCGGCCTAATCTACGAGCAGTACTTC. Its protein is CASTPGLIYEQYF.

V is TRBV7-3 and J is TRBJ1-6; 7 bases align to TRBD1. The length of the CDR3 is 14 residues. Germline V lookup: CDR1 SGHTA, CDR2 FQGTGA. Unmatched junction bases numbered 2, after V lost 1 base and J lost 8 bases. The CDR3 DNA is TGTGCCAGCAGCTTAATAGGGGGCGATTCACCCCTCCACTTT. Encoded protein: CASSLIGGDSPLHF.

The chain joins TRBV10-3 to TRBJ2-7, with 10 bases aligning to TRBD2. Unmatched junction bases numbered 11, after V lost 8 bases and J lost 4 bases. Germline loops: CDR1 ENHRY, CDR2 SYGVKD. The CDR3 has 15 residues. The CDR3 bases are TGTGCCATCTCGGGGGCTAGCGGGAGTCAATACGAGCAGTACTTC. Translating it yields CAISGASGSQYEQYF.

This clonotype was detected many times. As DNA, the CDR3 is TGTGCCATCAGTGATCCGGGCCTGAACACTGAAGCTTTCTTT. It is translated as CAISDPGLNTEAFF. This rearrangement joins TRBV10-3 to TRBJ1-1; no clear D. CDR3 size: 14 residues. Trimming took off 3 bases at V and 0 bases at J, with 8 bases between the two ends. The V gene's germline CDR1 is ENHRY and CDR2 SYGVKD.

The rearrangement uses TRBV19 and TRBJ2-1; TRBD1 aligns across 11 bases. This CDR3 spans 15 amino acids. The germline gives CDR1 LNHDA, CDR2 SQIVND (reference sequence). After removal of 4 bases from V and 4 bases from J, the junction contained 3 bases not matched to a gene. This CDR3 is CASSRTGGIYNEQFF. The DNA for the CDR3 is TGTGCCAGTAGTAGGACAGGGGGCATATACAATGAGCAGTTCTTC.

The gene calls are TRBV3-1 and TRBJ2-3, with 7 bases matching TRBD1. This CDR3 region has 14 residues. The V segment lost 4 bases and the J segment 7 bases; nucleotides outside the gene matches: 8. Germline lookup yields CDR1 LGHDT and CDR2 YNNKEL (reference sequence). In DNA, the CDR3 is TGTGCCAGCAGCCCGGTAGGGGGCCACTATACGCAGTATTTT. This encodes CASSPVGGHYTQYF.

This chain links TRBV29-1 with TRBJ2-7; D remains unclear. The CDR3 loop spans 12 amino acids. The germline V and J ends were trimmed by 4 bases and 10 bases, with 17 bases remaining between them. Germline CDR1 is SQVTM and CDR2 is ANQGSEA. The CDR3 loop reads CSVATGRAEQYF. The CDR3 bases are TGCAGCGTTGCCACCGGTAGGGCAGAACAGTACTTC.

This clonotype was observed many times. CDR3 amino acids: CSARGTTTDTQYF. In DNA form, the CDR3 reads TGCAGTGCTAGGGGGACTACAACAGATACGCAGTATTTT. The V and J genes are TRBV20-1 and TRBJ2-3; TRBD2 agrees at 7 bases. Germline V CDR1 and CDR2: DFQATT, SNEGSKA (reference sequence). The CDR3 is made up of 13 amino acids. The V gene end was trimmed by 3 bases and the J gene end by 3 bases; junction bases not matched to a gene: 3.

This rearrangement joins TRBV19 to TRBJ1-5; tentative D call: TRBD1 (6 bases). The CDR3 covers 15 residues. V was pared by 6 bases and J by 3 bases, with 15 bases between. Germline V gene sequence: CDR1 LNHDA, CDR2 SQIVND (reference sequence). CDR3 loop: CASRNGRGHNQPQHF. CDR3 sequence (DNA): TGTGCCAGTAGAAACGGGAGGGGACACAATCAGCCCCAGCATTTT. Variable domain in full (rest from reference TRBV19 and TRBJ1-5): DGGITQSPKYLFRKEGQNVTLSCEQNLNHDAMYWYRQDPGQGLRLIYYSQIVNDFQKGDIAEGYSVSREKKESFPLTVTSAQKNPTAFYLCASRNGRGHNQPQHFGDGTRLSIL.

To note about this clonotype: Since a much larger clone is just one base distant, this may be a read error. The chain carries TRBV11-2 and TRBJ2-7; D remains ambiguous. The germline CDR1 and CDR2 sequences are SGHAT and FQNNGV. Trimming took off 4 bases at V and 7 bases at J, with 14 bases between the two ends. The CDR3 runs to 13 residues. CDR3 in amino acids: CASSYQAANEQYF. CDR3 bases: TGTGCCAGCAGCTACCAGGCGGCCAATGAGCAGTACTTC.

The V and J genes are TRBV6-1 and TRBJ1-5; D possibly corresponds to TRBD1 (6 bases). In germline, CDR1 is MNHNS, CDR2 SASEGT. This CDR3 has 12 amino acids. V was cut by 8 bases and J by 8 bases, with 13 bases left in between. This chain's CDR3 is CASSPRTEPQHF. The CDR3 coding sequence is TGTGCCAGCTCCCCTAGGACAGAGCCCCAGCATTTT.

J is TRBJ1-1 and V is TRBV28; 10 bases match TRBD1. V was pared by 3 bases and J by 7 bases, with 5 bases of the junction left unmatched. This CDR3 has 14 amino acids. Germline CDR1 reads MDHEN; CDR2 reads SYDVKM. The CDR3 nucleotides are TGTGCCAGCAGTTTGGGGACAGGGGTGGATGAAGCTTTCTTT. It translates to CASSLGTGVDEAFF.

On this clonotype itself: Since a much larger clone is just one base distant, this may be a read error. The V gene is TRBV24-1, the J gene TRBJ1-1; 7 nucleotides align to TRBD1. Per germline, CDR1 KGHDR and CDR2 SFDVKD. The CDR3 contains 15 residues. Here the CDR3 DNA reads TGTGCCACCGGTGAAGACGGGACAGTGAACACTGAAGCTTTCTTT. Translating gives CATGEDGTVNTEAFF.

The chain links TRBV27 to TRBJ1-5; D call uncertain. Germline CDR1 MNHEY, CDR2 SMNVEV (reference sequence). The CDR3 totals 12 residues. Trimming took off 8 bases at V and 3 bases at J, with 8 bases between the two ends. This chain's CDR3 is CASSAINQPQHF. As DNA, the CDR3 is TGTGCCAGCTCCGCCATCAATCAGCCCCAGCATTTT.

This rearrangement joins TRBV19 to TRBJ1-1, with D perhaps TRBD1 (5 bases). The V gene lost 1 base and the J gene lost 0 bases, with 9 bases spanning the gap. CDR3 size: 15 residues. Per the germline V gene, CDR1 is LNHDA and CDR2 is SQIVND (reference sequence). CDR3 coding DNA: TGTGCCAGTAGTATAGCTGCAGGGCTGAACACTGAAGCTTTCTTT. This encodes CASSIAAGLNTEAFF.

This clonotype was observed a few times. V gene TRBV14 combines with J gene TRBJ2-3, with 7 bases that match TRBD1. J lost 5 bases, V lost 0 bases, and 2 bases had no gene match. Germline-derived CDR1 and CDR2 are SGHDN and FVKESK. The CDR3 runs 14 residues. CDR3 residues: CASSQDPGGDTQYF. CDR3 bases: TGTGCCAGCAGCCAAGATCCAGGGGGAGATACGCAGTATTTT.

This clonotype was observed many times. The chain couples TRBV7-2 to TRBJ2-2; the match to TRBD1 covers 10 bases. This CDR3 has 15 amino acids. V lost 3 bases to trimming and J lost 7 bases; unmatched junction nucleotides: 5. The germline gives CDR1 SGHTA, CDR2 FQGNSA. CDR3 amino acids: CASSFGQGGDGELFF. In DNA, the CDR3 is TGTGCCAGCAGCTTCGGACAGGGGGGAGACGGGGAGCTGTTTTTT.

This clonotype showed up many times. This rearrangement joins TRBV12-3 or TRBV12-4 to TRBJ2-7; 12 nucleotides agree with TRBD2. Trimming took 6 bases from V and 2 from J; bases not matched to a gene: 8. CDR3 size: 16 residues. CDR3 coding DNA: TGTGCCAGCAGCCGGTGGCGACTAGCGGGGGCCTACGAGCAGTACTTC. It is translated as CASSRWRLAGAYEQYF.

Regarding this clonotype: A much larger clone is a single base away; this may be a read error. The chain carries TRBV30 and TRBJ1-6; 8 bases are a match to TRBD1. The germline CDR1 and CDR2 sequences are GTSNPN and SVGIG (reference sequence). The CDR3 extends over 15 amino acids. CDR3 DNA: TGTGCCTGTAGTGTACGAGGACAGGGACCTTCACCCCTCCACTTT. Translated, it gives CACSVRGQGPSPLHF.